The TCR beta chain described here comes from a study of cytomegalovirus exposure and HLA in healthy donors. The study, taken as a whole, reports: The listing of 150 to 200 TCR beta chains classed them as cytomegalovirus-associated. Later findings reportedly placed an Asian-associated ancestry cluster below the roughly 730-donor mean for N-insertions. DRB1 showed the most TCR associations and HLA-C the fewest in a later analysis, as rates varied by HLA locus.

Use of 60 Vbeta and 13 Jbeta primers characterized the PCR. The data were produced by immunoSEQ multiplex PCR, yet TCRdb's version contains in-frame clones alone and is incomplete. The sample shows roughly 180,000 clones, 70% to 90% of them seen only once. The germline V gene has CDR1 MDHEN and CDR2 SYDVKM. Trimming took off 7 bases at V and 2 bases at J, with 18 bases between the two ends. This CDR3 region has 15 residues. For this clone: Its matching antigen is unknown.

Sequenced material: PBMCs. The TCR comes from a male donor in good health and CMV-seronegative. The rearrangement links TRBV28 to TRBJ2-7; TRBD1 is a possible D gene (6 bases). The CDR3 nucleotides are TGTGCCAGCACCCTCAGGGGCTTAGATCCCTACGAGCAGTACTTC. This encodes CASTLRGLDPYEQYF. The full variable domain, in which reference TRBV28 and TRBJ2-7 provide the parts outside the CDR3, is DVKVTQSSRYLVKRTGEKVFLECVQDMDHENMFWYRQDPGLGLRLIYFSYDVKMKEKGDIPEGYSVSREKKERFSLILESASTNQTSMYLCASTLRGLDPYEQYFGPGTRLTVT.